These 10 T cell receptor beta chains were all obtained from the same sample, sequenced in a study of cytomegalovirus exposure and HLA in healthy donors. In the PCR, 60 Vbeta and 13 Jbeta primers were used. The method was immunoSEQ multiplex PCR; TCRdb's version includes in-frame clones alone and lacks a portion of them. The sample has around 200,000 clones; 70% to 80% are singletons. Sequencing was done on a sample of PBMCs. These receptors all come from a young man in good health and CMV-seronegative.

This chain connects TRBV7-9 to TRBJ2-1; TRBD2 matches at 11 bases. CDR3 size: 16 residues. V trimming: 6 bases; J trimming: 3 bases; junction bases outside the gene matches: 7. The germline V gene encodes CDR1 SEHNR and CDR2 FQNEAQ (reference sequence). The CDR3 DNA is TGTGCCAGCAGATATACTAGCGGGAGTCGCTACAATGAGCAGTTCTTC. Translation: CASRYTSGSRYNEQFF. Full variable domain (missing parts from reference TRBV7-9 and TRBJ2-1): DTGVSQNPRHKITKRGQNVTFRCDPISEHNRLYWYRQTLGQGPEFLTYFQNEAQLEKSRLLSDRFSAERPKGSFSTLEIQRTEQGDSAMYLCASRYTSGSRYNEQFFGPGTRLTVL.

V gene TRBV5-4 combines with J gene TRBJ2-1; 7 nucleotides match TRBD2. This CDR3 region has 14 residues. Per germline, CDR1 SGHNT and CDR2 YYREEE (reference sequence). The V and J ends lost 0 bases and 7 bases, in that order; junction bases with no gene match: 4. CDR3 coding DNA: TGTGCCAGCAGCTTGGTGGGGGGGGGTAATGAGCAGTTCTTC. As protein: CASSLVGGGNEQFF.

CDR3: CASSSGGSNTGELFF. CDR3 DNA sequence: TGTGCCAGCAGCTCAGGGGGTTCGAACACCGGGGAGCTGTTTTTT. J is TRBJ2-2 and V is TRBV9, with 7 bases matching TRBD1. The CDR3 contains 15 residues. V dropped 4 bases and J dropped 0; count of bases not matched to a gene: 3. Looked up from germline, CDR1 is SGDLS and CDR2 is YYNGEE. Based on the CDR3 plus reference TRBV9 and TRBJ2-2, the full variable domain is DSGVTQTPKHLITATGQRVTLRCSPRSGDLSVYWYQQSLDQGLQFLIQYYNGEERAKGNILERFSAQQFPDLHSELNLSSLELGDSALYFCASSSGGSNTGELFFGEGSRLTVL.

This clone was counted only a few times. This chain connects TRBV10-3 to TRBJ2-1; TRBD2 aligns across 9 bases. The CDR3 length is 18 residues. Germline V gene lookup returns CDR1 ENHRY and CDR2 SYGVKD. V lost 0 bases, J lost 5 bases, and 11 bases stayed unmatched. The CDR3 DNA is TGTGCCATCAGTGAGTCTATGGGTAGCGGGAGTCCCCACAATGAGCAGTTCTTC. Protein: CAISESMGSGSPHNEQFF.

V gene TRBV6-6 combines with J gene TRBJ1-5, with D possibly being TRBD1 (5 bases). The CDR3 has 12 residues. Trimming removed 8 bases from V and 6 bases from J, with 11 bases in between. CDR1 is MNHNY, CDR2 SVGAGI, per germline (reference sequence). The CDR3 loop is CASGYQGQPQHF. Here the CDR3 DNA reads TGTGCCAGCGGGTACCAGGGTCAGCCCCAGCATTTT.

This chain uses TRBV18 with TRBJ1-3, with D unclear. Trimming took 2 bases from V and 0 from J, leaving 11 bases between them. The CDR3 is 16 residues long. CDR1 is KGHSH and CDR2 is LQKENI in the germline V gene. The CDR3 is CASSPSQVISGNTIYF. CDR3 bases: TGTGCCAGCTCACCAAGTCAGGTCATCTCTGGAAACACCATATATTTT.

This sequence joins TRBV7-8 and TRBJ1-1; no reliable D call. In germline, CDR1 is SGHVS, CDR2 FQNEAQ. The CDR3 consists of 14 residues. Trimming took off 0 bases at V and 1 base at J, with 6 bases between the two ends. The CDR3 protein is CASSLAGWNTEAFF. Written as DNA, the CDR3 is TGTGCCAGCAGCTTAGCCGGGTGGAACACTGAAGCTTTCTTT.

The chain is built from TRBV29-1 and TRBJ1-6; D is undetermined. CDR1 is SQVTM and CDR2 is ANQGSEA in the germline V gene. The ends were cut back, 3 bases at V and 5 bases at J, with 8 bases in the middle. The CDR3 extends over 13 amino acids. CDR3 sequence reads: CSVDEGNNSPLHF. The DNA of the CDR3 is TGCAGCGTTGACGAGGGTAATAATTCACCCCTCCACTTT.

This chain links TRBV5-1 with TRBJ2-7; 9 nucleotides align to TRBD1. The CDR3 consists of 14 residues. CDR1 SGHRS and CDR2 YFSETQ come from the germline V gene. After removal of 5 bases from V and 6 bases from J, the junction contained 9 bases not matched to a gene. Here the CDR3 DNA reads TGCGCCAGCAGTAACCCGGGACAGGGTTTCGAGCAGTACTTC. Translation gives CASSNPGQGFEQYF.

The genes are TRBV18 and TRBJ2-4; 11 nucleotides agree with TRBD2. This CDR3 contains 20 residues. Germline CDR1 reads KGHSH; CDR2 reads LQKENI. The V gene end was trimmed by 0 bases and the J gene end by 0 bases; junction bases not matched to a gene: 10. In DNA, the CDR3 is TGTGCCAGCTCACCACCCACTAGCGGGAGCCTCGTACTAGCCAAAAACATTCAGTACTTC. This codes for CASSPPTSGSLVLAKNIQYF.